These 30 T cell receptor beta chains share one sample of origin, sequenced in a study of blood T cell repertoires in COVID-19. Measured with immunoSEQ multiplex PCR; TCRdb has only the in-frame clones, and not every one. The table includes 250,000 or so clones, 65% to 85% detected once. Sequencing input: PBMCs or T cells enriched from blood (not recorded which). The receptors were sampled from a man over 45 who had recovered from COVID-19.

The rearrangement joins TRBV6-1 to TRBJ1-1; 7 bases are a match to TRBD1. Germline lookup yields CDR1 MNHNS and CDR2 SASEGT. The CDR3 runs to 14 residues. J lost 4 bases, V lost 3 bases, and 5 bases had no gene match. CDR3 sequence: CASSDDRVTTEAFF. CDR3 sequence (DNA): TGTGCCAGCAGTGATGACAGGGTAACCACTGAAGCTTTCTTT.

V is TRBV4-2 and J is TRBJ1-3; TRBD1 aligns across 7 bases. J lost 6 bases, V lost 4 bases, and 9 bases had no gene match. CDR3 length: 15 residues. The germline V gene has CDR1 LGHNA and CDR2 YNFKEQ. Written as DNA, the CDR3 is TGTGCCAGCAGCCCCGGACAGGAACTTAAAAACACCATATATTTT. Translation gives CASSPGQELKNTIYF.

The chain uses TRBV5-3 and TRBJ2-7, with D possibly being TRBD2 (7 bases). TRBV5-3 is reported as an ORF; its role is uncertain. The CDR3 is 14 residues long. V was shortened by 0 bases and J by 3 bases, with 10 bases between the two germline ends. DNA for the CDR3: TGTGCCAGAAGCTTGGCAGGGGAGGGCTACGAGCAGTACTTC. Residues: CARSLAGEGYEQYF.

The chain combines TRBV10-3 with TRBJ2-2; 7 nucleotides match TRBD2. Germline V gives CDR1 ENHRY, CDR2 SYGVKD. Unmatched junction bases numbered 5, after V lost 4 bases and J lost 3 bases. CDR3 length: 15 residues. DNA of the CDR3: TGTGCCATCAGTGGGGCGGCGGGGGACACCGGGGAGCTGTTTTTT. Amino acid sequence: CAISGAAGDTGELFF.

This chain uses TRBV6-1 with TRBJ1-3; D is uncertain. Germline V lookup: CDR1 MNHNS, CDR2 SASEGT. This CDR3 spans 14 amino acids. V dropped 2 bases and J dropped 8 bases, with 13 bases sitting between them. The CDR3 DNA sequence: TGTGCCAGCAGTGAATCGGGCCGGCGGGACACCATATATTTT. Protein sequence: CASSESGRRDTIYF.

The chain is built from TRBV7-2 and TRBJ2-7, with 7 positions matching TRBD2. CDR1 SGHTA and CDR2 FQGNSA come from the germline V gene. The V segment lost 1 base and the J segment 4 bases; nucleotides outside the gene matches: 10. The CDR3 spans 16 residues. This chain's CDR3 is CASSLDRTRGRYEQYF. As DNA, the CDR3 is TGTGCCAGCAGCTTAGACAGGACTAGGGGTCGGTACGAGCAGTACTTC.

The gene calls are TRBV19 and TRBJ2-7, with TRBD1 matching over 9 bases. The germline gives CDR1 LNHDA, CDR2 SQIVND (reference sequence). V lost 6 bases and J lost 4; bases outside the gene matches: 4. This CDR3 is built from 13 residues. This CDR3 is CASRTGTGYEQYF. The CDR3 nucleotides are TGTGCCAGTAGAACGGGGACAGGGTACGAGCAGTACTTC.

The chain recombines TRBV5-6 with TRBJ2-3; TRBD1 is a possible D gene (5 bases). Germline CDR1 SGHDT, CDR2 YYEEEE. The CDR3 length is 14 residues. V was clipped by 0 bases and J by 4 bases, with 9 bases between them. CDR3: CASSLAVGADTQYF. In DNA, the CDR3 is TGTGCCAGCAGCTTGGCCGTAGGGGCAGATACGCAGTATTTT.

The chain carries TRBV5-1 and TRBJ1-4; TRBD1 matches 7 bases. Germline V CDR1 and CDR2: SGHRS, YFSETQ. CDR3 length: 16 residues. Trimming removed 4 bases from V and 5 bases from J; junction bases left unmatched: 11. CDR3 amino acids: CASSGAPGQQNEKLFF. DNA of the CDR3: TGCGCCAGCAGCGGAGCCCCGGGACAGCAGAATGAAAAACTGTTTTTT. Using reference TRBV5-1 and TRBJ1-4 for the parts outside the CDR3, the full variable domain is KAGVTQTPRYLIKTRGQQVTLSCSPISGHRSVSWYQQTPGQGLQFLFEYFSETQRNKGNFPGRFSGRQFSNSRSEMNVSTLELGDSALYLCASSGAPGQQNEKLFFGSGTQLSVL.

This CDR3 reads CASRLRGSGNTIYF. CDR3 coding DNA: TGTGCCAGCAGGCTACGTGGCTCTGGAAACACCATATATTTT. The chain employs TRBV6-5 and TRBJ1-3; D unclear. Germline V lookup: CDR1 MNHEY, CDR2 SVGAGI. This CDR3 has 14 amino acids. V lost 6 bases, J lost 0 bases, and 9 bases lay in between.

The rearrangement uses TRBV5-4 and TRBJ2-3; 8 bases fit TRBD2. CDR3 length: 18 residues. Germline V gene sequence: CDR1 SGHNT, CDR2 YYREEE (reference sequence). V dropped 4 bases and J dropped 1; count of bases not matched to a gene: 14. CDR3 nucleotide sequence: TGTGCCAGCAGCCTGGGGCTAGCGGGCGTAACGGGCACAGATACGCAGTATTTT. Protein product: CASSLGLAGVTGTDTQYF.

V is TRBV18 and J is TRBJ2-2; 7 bases agree with TRBD2. The CDR3 is 16 residues long. CDR1 KGHSH and CDR2 LQKENI come from the germline V gene. V lost 3 bases and J lost 4; bases outside the gene matches: 8. In DNA form, the CDR3 reads TGTGCCAGCTCACCTGATACGGGACTACTCACCGGGGAGCTGTTTTTT. This codes for CASSPDTGLLTGELFF.

This clone was counted a few times. The chain's CDR3 is CASSSGQGLGYTF. DNA for the CDR3: TGCGCCAGCAGCTCGGGACAGGGGCTGGGCTACACCTTC. The chain employs TRBV10-2 and TRBJ1-2; 10 bases align to TRBD1. The CDR3 contains 13 residues. J gave up 8 bases and V 6 bases, and 6 bases lay outside the gene matches. Germline values: CDR1 WSHSY, CDR2 SAAADI.

This clone has only one observation. The CDR3 DNA reads as TGTGCCAGCAGCTTAGGCGGGACAGGTGGAGAGACCCAGTACTTC. Protein sequence: CASSLGGTGGETQYF. The chain is built from TRBV7-3 and TRBJ2-5; TRBD1 matches 8 bases. The germline V gene has CDR1 SGHTA and CDR2 FQGTGA. The CDR3 is 15 residues long. V gave up 2 bases and J gave up 4 bases; unmatched junction bases: 6.

The chain is built from TRBV18 and TRBJ2-6, with D possibly TRBD2 on 6 matching bases. CDR1 and CDR2 (germline): KGHSH, LQKENI. Trimming removed 1 base from V and 2 bases from J, with 9 bases in between. The CDR3 runs 16 residues. The CDR3, as DNA: TGTGCCAGCTCACCACGGACGGGGGCTGGGGCCAACGTCCTGACTTTC. This codes for CASSPRTGAGANVLTF.

This rearrangement joins TRBV28 to TRBJ1-6; 9 bases line up with TRBD1. CDR1 is MDHEN, CDR2 SYDVKM, per germline. The CDR3 covers 16 residues. J lost 10 bases, V lost 7 bases, and 14 bases had no gene match. The CDR3 region is CASNNMDRGINSPLHF. CDR3 bases: TGTGCCAGCAATAACATGGACAGGGGAATCAACTCACCCCTCCACTTT.

V and J are TRBV23-1 and TRBJ1-6; tentative D call: TRBD1 (5 bases). TRBV23-1 carries the ORF label, with uncertain function. The CDR3 consists of 19 residues. V was pared by 1 base and J by 4 bases, with 20 bases between. The CDR3 is CASSQYSPRAPSYNSPLHF. The CDR3 DNA reads TGCGCCAGCAGTCAATATTCTCCCAGGGCCCCATCTTATAATTCACCCCTCCACTTT.

The V and J genes are TRBV30 and TRBJ2-7, with unresolved D. CDR1 is GTSNPN and CDR2 is SVGIG in the germline V gene (reference sequence). Trimming took off 2 bases at V and 1 base at J, with 6 bases between the two ends. The CDR3 has 12 residues. The CDR3 region has the DNA TGTGCCTGGAGTATTATTTCCTACGAGCAGTACTTC. It yields the protein CAWSIISYEQYF.

This clone was seen a single time. The V gene is TRBV18, the J gene TRBJ2-7; perhaps TRBD2 as D (5 bases). The CDR3 has 17 amino acids. The germline V gene has CDR1 KGHSH and CDR2 LQKENI. The V end was cut by 0 bases, the J end by 6 bases, with 21 bases between. CDR3 protein: CASSPPTSETPRGEQYF. For the CDR3, the DNA is TGTGCCAGCTCACCACCCACGTCCGAGACGCCTCGGGGCGAGCAGTACTTC.

The gene calls are TRBV2 and TRBJ2-2, with 8 bases that match TRBD1. After removal of 5 bases from V and 8 bases from J, the junction contained 22 bases not matched to a gene. CDR3 length: 19 amino acids. In germline, CDR1 is SNHLY, CDR2 FYNNEI. DNA of the CDR3: TGTGCCAGCAGTAACGTTCGGCCAGGGGGCGGGAATCTTCCTGGGGAGCTGTTTTTT. It encodes CASSNVRPGGGNLPGELFF.

J is TRBJ2-7 and V is TRBV18; a possible D gene is TRBD2 (6 bases). The CDR3 is 14 residues long. CDR1 and CDR2 from the germline V gene are KGHSH and LQKENI. V shed 0 bases and J shed 2 bases, with 8 bases lying between them. CDR3 in DNA: TGTGCCAGCTCACCACCGACTAGAACCTACGAGCAGTACTTC. Protein: CASSPPTRTYEQYF.

J is TRBJ1-1 and V is TRBV10-3; TRBD1 might be the D (5 bases). Germline CDR1 and CDR2: ENHRY and SYGVKD. Trimming took 6 bases from V and 0 from J, leaving 14 bases between them. This CDR3 has 15 residues. The CDR3 DNA reads TGTGCCATCAGGAGGCCGGGGGGGATGAACACTGAAGCTTTCTTT. It specifies CAIRRPGGMNTEAFF.

V usage is TRBV19 and J usage is TRBJ2-1; 7 nucleotides agree with TRBD2. The CDR3 has 17 amino acids. Per germline, CDR1 LNHDA and CDR2 SQIVND (reference sequence). Unmatched junction bases numbered 20, after V lost 10 bases and J lost 5 bases. The DNA for the CDR3 is TGTGCCACCAGATCCAGTATGGGCGGGAGACGGCACAATGAGCAGTTCTTC. Its protein product is CATRSSMGGRRHNEQFF.

The CDR3 DNA is TGTGCCAGCACCCCCGGTCCTCGGACAAGAAACTTTGAAGCTTTCTTT. This sequence encodes CASTPGPRTRNFEAFF. The chain links TRBV11-3 to TRBJ1-1; D is possibly TRBD1 (5 bases). The CDR3 sequence is 16 residues long. V lost 7 bases to trimming and J lost 7 bases, with 25 bases between them. The germline V gene encodes CDR1 SGHNT and CDR2 YENEEA.

This sequence joins TRBV30 and TRBJ1-3; D is unclear. The V gene's germline CDR1 is GTSNPN and CDR2 SVGIG (reference sequence). V was trimmed by 4 bases and J by 2 bases, leaving 6 bases between them. This CDR3 has 12 residues. CDR3 sequence: CAWKKPGNTIYF. In nucleotides, the CDR3 is TGTGCCTGGAAGAAGCCTGGAAACACCATATATTTT.

The chain is built from TRBV25-1 and TRBJ1-2; D unresolved. V was shortened by 7 bases and J by 6 bases, with 18 bases between the two germline ends. The CDR3 loop spans 14 amino acids. The germline gives CDR1 MGHDK, CDR2 SYGVNS. Written as DNA, the CDR3 is TGTGCCAGCAATCAACACCTTCAACGCCATGGCTACACCTTC. It translates to CASNQHLQRHGYTF.

About this clone itself: The same CDR3 is also encoded by other DNA sequences in this sample. The chain combines TRBV5-8 with TRBJ2-7; D is undetermined. Germline-derived CDR1 and CDR2 are SGHTS and YDEGEE. V was shortened by 1 base and J by 9 bases, with 8 bases between the two germline ends. This CDR3 is built from 11 residues. The CDR3 protein is CASSLFQWQYF. The CDR3 nucleotides are TGTGCCAGCAGCTTGTTTCAATGGCAGTACTTC.

The chain carries TRBV2 and TRBJ2-7; 8 nucleotides match TRBD1. Losses at the gene ends were 4 bases for V and 9 bases for J; bases not matched to a gene: 17. The CDR3 has 16 amino acids. Germline CDR1 SNHLY, CDR2 FYNNEI. CDR3 sequence reads: CASSAASAGGQEVQYF. The DNA for the CDR3 is TGTGCCAGCAGTGCCGCCTCTGCAGGGGGACAGGAGGTGCAGTACTTC.

The chain couples TRBV14 to TRBJ2-1; TRBD2 matches at 13 bases. This CDR3 spans 15 amino acids. Germline V CDR1 and CDR2: SGHDN, FVKESK. V shed 4 bases, J shed 8 bases, and the junction held 5 bases outside the gene matches. Here the CDR3 reads CASSPTSGRFDEQFF. The CDR3 DNA reads as TGTGCCAGCAGCCCGACTAGCGGGAGGTTCGATGAGCAGTTCTTC.

V usage is TRBV7-8 and J usage is TRBJ2-5; 8 positions match TRBD1. CDR3 size: 14 residues. Germline lookup yields CDR1 SGHVS and CDR2 FQNEAQ. With 5 bases clipped from V and 2 bases from J, the junction kept 4 bases outside the gene matches. CDR3 nucleotides: TGTGCCAGCAGCACCAGACAGGGGCAAGAGACCCAGTACTTC. Protein product: CASSTRQGQETQYF.